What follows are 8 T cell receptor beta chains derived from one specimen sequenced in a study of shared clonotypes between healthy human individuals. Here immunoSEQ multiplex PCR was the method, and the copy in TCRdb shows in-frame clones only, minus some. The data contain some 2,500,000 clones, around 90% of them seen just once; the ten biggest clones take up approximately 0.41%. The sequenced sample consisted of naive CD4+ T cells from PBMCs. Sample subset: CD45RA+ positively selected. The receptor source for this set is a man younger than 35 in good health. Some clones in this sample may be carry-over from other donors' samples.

Written as DNA, the CDR3 is TGCGCCAGCAGCAGGGGTCCGACAGTCTCCTACGAGCAGTACTTC. It codes for CASSRGPTVSYEQYF. The V and J genes are TRBV5-1 and TRBJ2-7, with D possibly being TRBD1 (5 bases). Trimming shortened V by 4 bases and J by 0 bases, and 14 bases separated the two germline ends. The V gene's germline CDR1 is SGHRS and CDR2 YFSETQ. This CDR3 has 15 residues.

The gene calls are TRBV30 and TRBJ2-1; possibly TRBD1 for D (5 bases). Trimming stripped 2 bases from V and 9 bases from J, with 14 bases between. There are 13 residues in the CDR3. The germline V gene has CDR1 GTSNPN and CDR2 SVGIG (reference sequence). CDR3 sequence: CAWSPQGVGEQFF. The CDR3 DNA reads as TGTGCCTGGAGTCCCCAGGGCGTTGGTGAGCAGTTCTTC.

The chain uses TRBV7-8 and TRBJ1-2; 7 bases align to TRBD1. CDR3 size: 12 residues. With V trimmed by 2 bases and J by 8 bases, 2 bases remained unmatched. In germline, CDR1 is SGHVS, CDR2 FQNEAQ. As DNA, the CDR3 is TGTGCCAGCAGCTTAAACAGGGGCGGCTACACCTTC. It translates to CASSLNRGGYTF.

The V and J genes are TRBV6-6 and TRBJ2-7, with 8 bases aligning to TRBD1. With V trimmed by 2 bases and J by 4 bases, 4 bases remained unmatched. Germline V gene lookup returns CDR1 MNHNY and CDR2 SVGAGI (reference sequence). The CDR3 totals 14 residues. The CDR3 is CASSYRGQAYEQYF. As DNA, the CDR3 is TGTGCCAGCAGTTACCGGGGACAGGCTTACGAGCAGTACTTC.

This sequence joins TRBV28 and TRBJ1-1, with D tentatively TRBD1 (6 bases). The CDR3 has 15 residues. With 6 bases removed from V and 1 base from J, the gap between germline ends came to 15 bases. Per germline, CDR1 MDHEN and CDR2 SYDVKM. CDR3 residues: CASRGGGPGNTEAFF. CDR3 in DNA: TGTGCCAGCAGAGGCGGGGGGCCGGGGAACACTGAAGCTTTCTTT.

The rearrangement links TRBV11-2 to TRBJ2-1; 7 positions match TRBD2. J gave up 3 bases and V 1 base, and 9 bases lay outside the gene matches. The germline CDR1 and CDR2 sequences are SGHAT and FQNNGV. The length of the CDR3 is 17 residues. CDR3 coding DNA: TGTGCCAGCAGCTTAGTTGGGCAGCGGGGATACTACAATGAGCAGTTCTTC. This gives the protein CASSLVGQRGYYNEQFF.

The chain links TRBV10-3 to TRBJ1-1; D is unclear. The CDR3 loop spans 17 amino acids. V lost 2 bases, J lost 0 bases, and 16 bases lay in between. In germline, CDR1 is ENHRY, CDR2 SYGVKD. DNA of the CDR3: TGTGCCATCAGTGAGAGCCCTCCGGGAGTATTGAACACTGAAGCTTTCTTT. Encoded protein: CAISESPPGVLNTEAFF.

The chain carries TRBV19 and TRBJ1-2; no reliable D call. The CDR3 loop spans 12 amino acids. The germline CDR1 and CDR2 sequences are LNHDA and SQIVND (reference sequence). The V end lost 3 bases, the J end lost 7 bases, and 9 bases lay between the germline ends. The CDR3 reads CASSMTPVGYTF. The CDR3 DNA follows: TGTGCCAGTAGTATGACACCGGTTGGCTACACCTTC.